The 3 T cell receptor beta chains below were found in one sample sequenced in a study of blood T cells in healthy people across ages. With a J-beta primer mix and a sample-barcoded 5' primer, a second PCR ran 7 to 11 cycles. MiXCR, run by TCRdb on the 5' RACE reads, gives a single entry per CDR3 protein. The data contain about 930,000 distinct CDR3 sequences, almost 30% of them singletons. This same sample was also taken into another study, of T cells of mothers and their children.

The sequenced sample consisted of blood. These TCRs come from a middle-aged woman in good health.

A remark on this clonotype: The CDR3 carries no conserved terminal phenylalanine or tryptophan, so it likely arises from a read error. This chain uses TRBV18 with TRBJ2-7; 10 nucleotides agree with TRBD1. The J segment lost 2 bases and the V segment lost 6 bases, leaving 10 bases of the junction unmatched. The CDR3 contains 16 residues. Germline loops: CDR1 KGHSH, CDR2 LQKENI. The CDR3 loop reads CASSPTGDRGPYEQYL. CDR3 DNA sequence: TGTGCCAGCTCCCCTACTGGGGACAGGGGTCCCTACGAGCAGTACTTG.

This clonotype was observed a handful of times. The rearrangement joins TRBV12-3 or TRBV12-4 to TRBJ2-7, with D uncertain. The CDR3 covers 14 residues. The V end lost 5 bases, the J end lost 4 bases, and 15 bases lay between the germline ends. DNA of the CDR3: TGTGCCAGCAGTCCGGAGAAAGGAACATACGAGCAGTACTTC. Encoded protein: CASSPEKGTYEQYF.

As for this clonotype: The junction departs from germline at one end; a sequencing error may be responsible. J is TRBJ1-1 and V is TRBV6-5, with 8 positions matching TRBD1. Germline V lookup: CDR1 MNHEY, CDR2 SVGAGI. CDR3 length equals 16 residues. CDR3 loop: CASSHGTGPMNTDAFF. CDR3 DNA sequence: TGTGCCAGCAGTCACGGGACAGGTCCGATGAACACTGATGCTTTCTTT.